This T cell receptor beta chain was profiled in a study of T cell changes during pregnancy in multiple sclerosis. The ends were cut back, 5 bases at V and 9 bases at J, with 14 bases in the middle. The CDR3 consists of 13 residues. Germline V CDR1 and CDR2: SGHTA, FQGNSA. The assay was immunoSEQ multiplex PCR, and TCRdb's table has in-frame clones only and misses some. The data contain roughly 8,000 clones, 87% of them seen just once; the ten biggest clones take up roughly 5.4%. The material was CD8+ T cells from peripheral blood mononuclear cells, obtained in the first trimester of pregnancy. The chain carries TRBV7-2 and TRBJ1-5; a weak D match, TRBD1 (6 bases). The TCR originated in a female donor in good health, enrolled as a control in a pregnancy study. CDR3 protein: CASSGNRARPQHF. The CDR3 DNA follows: TGTGCCAGCAGCGGGAACAGGGCTCGGCCCCAGCATTTT. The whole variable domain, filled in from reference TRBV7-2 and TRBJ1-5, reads GAGVSQSPSNKVTEKGKDVELRCDPISGHTALYWYRQSLGQGLEFLIYFQGNSAPDKSGLPSDRFSAERTGGSVSTLTIQRTQQEDSAVYLCASSGNRARPQHFGDGTRLSIL.